This TCR beta chain was captured by sequencing in a study of beta chain features in type 1 diabetes (dated by TCRdb to 2017 to 2018). About the full investigation: No differences in mean age, gender distribution, total cell number or subset yield were found between patients and healthy donors. Across all samples, around 99 million sorted cells were examined, and cell number per subset correlated strongly with RNA yield. In the study, recently diagnosed type 1 diabetes patients and matched healthy donors were compared on the TCRB repertoires of their sorted circulating CD4+ T cell subsets. Whereas all 28 donors provided naive and central memory subsets, regulatory and stem cell-like memory subsets were isolated from just 8 patients and about eight healthy donors. What the work shows at the level of the full study, not this receptor alone: Patients with type 1 diabetes made fewer insertions and deleted more nucleotides at VDJ recombination sites, implying thymic rearrangement abnormalities. A moderate but significant shortening of TCRB CDR3 length was observed in type 1 diabetes patients in all four CD4+ subsets. Naive, central memory and regulatory TCRB repertoires appeared to be more alike among patients than among healthy donors. Because cDNA rather than genomic DNA was sequenced, highly expressing activated cells could have been over-represented, although no difference in activation and CD3 levels was found between groups. PCR might favor shorter templates, but patient and control samples were amplified and corrected together, so any skew would affect both groups equally. Because the HLA sub-analyses included only small numbers of individuals, any influence of HLA type on TCRB rearrangement was left unresolved.

About this clone itself: Which antigen it targets is not known. No per-base quality is available; no much larger clone lies one base away.

Each donor gave one peripheral blood draw, averaging about 100 mL, which was collected into heparinised tubes. A BD FACSAria II was used to sort naive, central memory, regulatory and stem cell-like memory CD4+ T cells with a panel that included CD45RO, CCR7, CD25, CD127, CD95 and CD27. Every sorted population had a purity above 95%. Right away, PBMCs were isolated by Lymphoprep density gradient centrifugation and were stained directly, with no culture step. So that batch effects would be minimized, each experiment stained and sorted samples in pairs, pairing one healthy donor with one patient. The High Capacity cDNA Reverse Transcription Kit was used to reverse transcribe all of the isolated RNA, meaning that expressed TCRB transcripts were what got sequenced. Deep immunoSEQ sequencing was applied to naive, central memory and regulatory T cell samples, giving an average of around 3.8 million total reads per sample. After sorted cells were lysed in RLT buffer, RNA was extracted with DNase-treated RNeasy Micro or Mini kits, with the choice depending on cell number. To prevent cross-contamination, every cell subset was processed on its own, while patient and healthy donor samples were processed together. TCRB sequences were amplified from cDNA with the immunoSEQ multiplex PCR, producing 87-bp fragments spanning the CDR3 region. The amplicons were sequenced using the Illumina HiSeq platform. Processing in the source paper ran as follows. PCR bias was corrected computationally using synthetic template baselines, and reads within Hamming distance 2 were collapsed, with unmergeable singletons discarded. By aligning reads against IMGT, V, D and J genes, CDR3 length, and insertions or deletions at six rearrangement sites were assigned. Within each subset, clonotype counts were normalized to sorted cell number, and only after that were true diversity and Gini coefficients computed with the tcR R package. The overlap coefficient, calculated on TCRB nucleotide sequences, was used to quantify repertoire sharing. This immuneACCESS table, as held by TCRdb, lists in-frame sequences with V and J called but not all clones. Of the missing ones, under half trace to an unresolved V gene in checked studies; the others have no known cause. V and J calls and clone size are given by that table; D and trimming were obtained from the DNA. The sample yields 85,000 to 110,000 clones; over 25% were counted once. The top ten hold under 0.55% of the sample.

The sequence was obtained from a woman under 30 with type 1 diabetes. The sequenced sample was central memory CD4+ T cells from blood.

CDR3 loop: CAGGAQGAVYEQYF. The sequenced DNA: TGTGCCGGGGGGGCCCAGGGGGCGGTCTACGAGCAGTACTTC. The V gene is TRBV30 and the J gene is TRBJ2-7; tentative D gene TRBD1, with 8 bases matching. Taken from the germline V gene (reference sequence), the CDR1 and CDR2 loops are GTSNPN and SVGIG. The CDR3 starts with the cysteine, ends with the phenylalanine, and has 14 residues. The entry retains the CDR3 DNA only, 42 bases that are in frame from base 1. V and J lose 8 bases and 3 bases, and a span of 20 bases separates them.